This T cell receptor (beta chain) was sequenced for a study of blood T cell repertoires in COVID-19. Data came from immunoSEQ multiplex PCR; TCRdb stores just in-frame clones and leaves some out. The sample consists of around 150,000 clones, almost 85% of them appearing once. This clone has a single count. The germline V and J ends were trimmed by 6 bases and 12 bases, with 21 bases remaining between them. The CDR3 length is 13 residues. The germline V gene has CDR1 MNHEY and CDR2 SVGEGT. The sample comprised PBMCs or T cells enriched from blood (not recorded which). This clonotype was sampled from a man in his fifties or sixties who had recovered from COVID-19. This rearrangement joins TRBV6-2 or TRBV6-3 to TRBJ2-7; D is perhaps TRBD2 (6 bases). CDR3 residues: CASSTVAGTSRYF. As DNA, the CDR3 is TGTGCCAGCAGCACTGTCGCGGGGACGTCTCGGTACTTC.